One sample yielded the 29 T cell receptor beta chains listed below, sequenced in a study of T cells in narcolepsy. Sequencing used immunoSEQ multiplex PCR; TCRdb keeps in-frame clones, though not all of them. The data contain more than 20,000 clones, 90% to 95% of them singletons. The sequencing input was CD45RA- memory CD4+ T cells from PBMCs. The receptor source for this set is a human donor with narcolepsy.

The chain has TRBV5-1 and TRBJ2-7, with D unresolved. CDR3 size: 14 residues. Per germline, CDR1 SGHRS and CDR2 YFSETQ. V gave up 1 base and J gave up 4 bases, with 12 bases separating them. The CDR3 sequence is CASSLTLDGYEQYF. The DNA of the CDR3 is TGCGCCAGCAGCTTGACCTTGGACGGTTACGAGCAGTACTTC.

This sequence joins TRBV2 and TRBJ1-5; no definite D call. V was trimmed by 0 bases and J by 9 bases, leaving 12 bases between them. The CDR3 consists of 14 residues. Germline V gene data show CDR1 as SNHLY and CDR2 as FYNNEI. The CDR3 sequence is CASSEAERRGPQHF. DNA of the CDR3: TGTGCCAGCAGTGAAGCGGAGAGACGGGGGCCCCAGCATTTT.

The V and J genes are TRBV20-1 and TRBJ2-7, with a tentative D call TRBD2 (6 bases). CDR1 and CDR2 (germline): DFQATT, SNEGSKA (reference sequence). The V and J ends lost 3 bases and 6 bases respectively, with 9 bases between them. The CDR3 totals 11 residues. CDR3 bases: TGCAGTGCTAGCGGGAGTACCGAGCAGTACTTC. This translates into CSASGSTEQYF.

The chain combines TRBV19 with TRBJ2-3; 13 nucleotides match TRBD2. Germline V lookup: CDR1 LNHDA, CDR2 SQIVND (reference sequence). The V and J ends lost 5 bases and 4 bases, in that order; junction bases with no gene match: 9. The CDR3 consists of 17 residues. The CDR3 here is CASSPRTSGRGADTQYF. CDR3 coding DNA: TGTGCCAGTAGTCCCCGGACTAGCGGGAGAGGGGCAGATACGCAGTATTTT.

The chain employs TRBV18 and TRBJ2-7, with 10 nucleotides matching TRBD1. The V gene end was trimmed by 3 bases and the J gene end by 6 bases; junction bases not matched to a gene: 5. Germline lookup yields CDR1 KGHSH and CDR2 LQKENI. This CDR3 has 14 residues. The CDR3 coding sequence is TGTGCCAGCTCACCCCCCGGACAGGGGGGCGAGCAGTACTTC. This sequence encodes CASSPPGQGGEQYF.

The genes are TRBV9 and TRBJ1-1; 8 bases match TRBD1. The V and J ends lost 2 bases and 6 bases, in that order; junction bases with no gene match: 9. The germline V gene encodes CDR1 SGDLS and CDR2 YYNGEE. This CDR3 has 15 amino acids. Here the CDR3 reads CASSVTGTGQSEAFF. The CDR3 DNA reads TGTGCCAGCAGCGTTACCGGGACAGGTCAGTCTGAAGCTTTCTTT.

The CDR3 loop reads CASSLGLAGLTDTQYF. The CDR3 DNA reads as TGTGCCAGCAGCCTTGGACTAGCGGGACTCACAGATACGCAGTATTTT. The gene calls are TRBV11-1 and TRBJ2-3, with TRBD2 matching over 12 bases. The CDR3 contains 16 residues. Germline V gene sequence: CDR1 SGHAT, CDR2 FQDESV (reference sequence). V was pared by 5 bases and J by 2 bases, with 5 bases of the junction left unmatched.

CDR3 amino acids: CASSLSTGELFF. Written as DNA, the CDR3 is TGTGCCAGCAGCTTATCGACCGGGGAGCTGTTTTTT. The chain has TRBV7-8 and TRBJ2-2; D remains unclear. Germline CDR1 and CDR2: SGHVS and FQNEAQ. The CDR3 extends over 12 amino acids. The ends were cut back, 2 bases at V and 5 bases at J, with 3 bases in the middle.

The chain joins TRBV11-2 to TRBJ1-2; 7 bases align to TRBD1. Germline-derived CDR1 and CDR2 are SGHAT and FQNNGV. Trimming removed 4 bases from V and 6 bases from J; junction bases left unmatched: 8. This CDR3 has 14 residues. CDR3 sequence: CASSSGDSLNGYTF. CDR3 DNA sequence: TGTGCCAGCAGCTCGGGGGACAGCTTGAATGGCTACACCTTC.

The DNA of the CDR3 is TGCGCCAGCAGCGCCCGGGACAGCAACCGAGGTGGCTACACCTTC. Amino acids: CASSARDSNRGGYTF. This sequence joins TRBV5-1 and TRBJ1-2; TRBD1 aligns across 7 bases. Unmatched junction bases numbered 13, after V lost 4 bases and J lost 7 bases. CDR3 length equals 15 residues. Germline V gives CDR1 SGHRS, CDR2 YFSETQ.

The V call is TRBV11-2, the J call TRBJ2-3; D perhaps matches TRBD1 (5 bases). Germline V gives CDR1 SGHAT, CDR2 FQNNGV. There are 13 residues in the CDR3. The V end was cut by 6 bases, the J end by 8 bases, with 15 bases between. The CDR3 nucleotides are TGTGCCAGCAGTCCGATGACAGACGGTACGCAGTATTTT. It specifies CASSPMTDGTQYF.

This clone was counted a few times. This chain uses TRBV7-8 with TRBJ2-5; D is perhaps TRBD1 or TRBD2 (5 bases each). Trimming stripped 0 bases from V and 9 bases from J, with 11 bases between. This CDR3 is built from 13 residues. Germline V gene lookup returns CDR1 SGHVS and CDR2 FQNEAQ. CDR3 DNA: TGTGCCAGCAGCTTAGCGGACACAGCGGCCCAGTACTTC. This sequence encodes CASSLADTAAQYF. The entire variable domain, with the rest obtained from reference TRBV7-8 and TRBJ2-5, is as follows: GAGVSQSPRYKVAKRGQDVALRCDPISGHVSLFWYQQALGQGPEFLTYFQNEAQLDKSGLPSDRFFAERPEGSVSTLKIQRTQQEDSAVYLCASSLADTAAQYFGPGTRLLVL.

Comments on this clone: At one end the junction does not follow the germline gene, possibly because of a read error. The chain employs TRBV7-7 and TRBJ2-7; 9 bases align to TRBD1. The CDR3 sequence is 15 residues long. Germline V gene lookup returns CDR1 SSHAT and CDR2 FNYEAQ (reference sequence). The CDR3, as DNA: TGTGCTAGCAGCTTAGGGACAGGGAGCTCCTACGAGCAGTACTTC. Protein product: CASSLGTGSSYEQYF.

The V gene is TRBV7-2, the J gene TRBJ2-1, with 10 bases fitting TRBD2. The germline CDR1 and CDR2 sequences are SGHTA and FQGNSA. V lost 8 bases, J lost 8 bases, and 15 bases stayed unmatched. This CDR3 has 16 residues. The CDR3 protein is CASATASSGSLDEQFF. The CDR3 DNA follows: TGTGCCAGCGCTACCGCGTCTAGCGGGAGTTTGGATGAGCAGTTCTTC.

CDR3 region: CSVLPQTGNYGYTF. The CDR3 coding sequence is TGCAGCGTTCTCCCCCAGACAGGGAACTATGGCTACACCTTC. J is TRBJ1-2 and V is TRBV29-1; 7 bases align to TRBD1. This CDR3 comprises 14 residues. J was trimmed by 2 bases and V by 5 bases; bases with no gene match: 8. Germline values: CDR1 SQVTM, CDR2 ANQGSEA.

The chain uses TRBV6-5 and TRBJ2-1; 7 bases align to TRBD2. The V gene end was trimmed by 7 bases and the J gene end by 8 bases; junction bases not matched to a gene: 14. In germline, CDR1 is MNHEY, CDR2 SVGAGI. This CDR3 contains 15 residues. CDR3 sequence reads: CASISSGRLGDEQFF. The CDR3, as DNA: TGTGCCAGCATTTCTAGCGGACGTTTGGGGGATGAGCAGTTCTTC.

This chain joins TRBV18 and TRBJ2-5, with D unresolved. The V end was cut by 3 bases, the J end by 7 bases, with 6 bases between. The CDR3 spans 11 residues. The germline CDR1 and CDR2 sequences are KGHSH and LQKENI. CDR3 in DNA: TGTGCCAGCTCACCCGGCGGGACCCAGTACTTC. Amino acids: CASSPGGTQYF.

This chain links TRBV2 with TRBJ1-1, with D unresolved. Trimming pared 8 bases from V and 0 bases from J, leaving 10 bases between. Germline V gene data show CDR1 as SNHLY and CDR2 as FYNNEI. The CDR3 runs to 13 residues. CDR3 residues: CASRRDLNTEAFF. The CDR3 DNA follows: TGTGCCAGCCGTAGGGATTTGAACACTGAAGCTTTCTTT.

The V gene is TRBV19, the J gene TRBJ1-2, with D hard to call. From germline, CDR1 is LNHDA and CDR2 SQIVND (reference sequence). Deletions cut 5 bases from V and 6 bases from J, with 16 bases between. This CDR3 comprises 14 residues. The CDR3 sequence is CASSSNTNGHGYTF. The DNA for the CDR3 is TGTGCCAGTAGTTCTAACACGAACGGTCATGGCTACACCTTC.

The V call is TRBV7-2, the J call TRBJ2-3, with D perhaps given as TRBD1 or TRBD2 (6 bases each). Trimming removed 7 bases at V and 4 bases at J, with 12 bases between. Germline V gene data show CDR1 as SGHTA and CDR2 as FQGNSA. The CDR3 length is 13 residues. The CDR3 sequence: CASTRGEADTQYF. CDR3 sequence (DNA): TGTGCCAGCACTAGGGGGGAGGCAGATACGCAGTATTTT.

This CDR3 is CASSEWVGSQPQHF. In nucleotides, the CDR3 is TGTGCCAGCAGTGAATGGGTGGGGTCTCAGCCCCAGCATTTT. The chain couples TRBV2 to TRBJ1-5; D is ambiguous. Trimming removed 2 bases at V and 6 bases at J, with 11 bases between. CDR3 size: 14 residues. Germline V gene lookup returns CDR1 SNHLY and CDR2 FYNNEI.

The CDR3 bases are TGTGCCAGCAGCTTAGCGGCCGGGTACTCTGGAAACACCATATATTTT. Translation: CASSLAAGYSGNTIYF. The rearrangement joins TRBV11-2 to TRBJ1-3; D is unclear. Per the germline V gene, CDR1 is SGHAT and CDR2 is FQNNGV. This CDR3 is built from 16 residues. The V gene lost 1 base and the J gene lost 0 bases, with 10 bases spanning the gap.

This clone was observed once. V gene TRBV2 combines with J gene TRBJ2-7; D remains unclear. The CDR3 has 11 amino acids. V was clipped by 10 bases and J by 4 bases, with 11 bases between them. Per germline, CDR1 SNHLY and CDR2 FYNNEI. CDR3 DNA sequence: TGTGCCACTTCTCGGCAATACGAGCAGTACTTC. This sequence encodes CATSRQYEQYF. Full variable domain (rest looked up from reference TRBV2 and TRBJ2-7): EPEVTQTPSHQVTQMGQEVILRCVPISNHLYFYWYRQILGQKVEFLVSFYNNEISEKSEIFDDQFSVERPDGSNFTLKIRSTKLEDSAMYFCATSRQYEQYFGPGTRLTVT.

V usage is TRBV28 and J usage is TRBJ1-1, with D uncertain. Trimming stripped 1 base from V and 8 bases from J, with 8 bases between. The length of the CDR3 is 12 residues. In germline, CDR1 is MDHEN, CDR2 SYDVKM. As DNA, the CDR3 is TGTGCCAGCAGTTTATTACAGAAAGAAGCTTTCTTT. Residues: CASSLLQKEAFF.

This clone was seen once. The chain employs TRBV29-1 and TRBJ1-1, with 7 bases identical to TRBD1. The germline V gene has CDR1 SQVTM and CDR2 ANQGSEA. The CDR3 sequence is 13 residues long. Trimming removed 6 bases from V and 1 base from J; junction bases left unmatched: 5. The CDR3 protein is CSVCRDRNTEAFF. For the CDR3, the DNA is TGCAGCGTCTGCCGGGACAGGAACACTGAAGCTTTCTTT.

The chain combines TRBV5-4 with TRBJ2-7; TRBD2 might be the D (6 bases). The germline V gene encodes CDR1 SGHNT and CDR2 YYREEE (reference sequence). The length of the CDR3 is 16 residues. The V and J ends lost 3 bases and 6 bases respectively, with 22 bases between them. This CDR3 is CASSSLPAGSTSEQYF. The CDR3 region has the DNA TGTGCCAGCAGCTCCCTTCCGGCGGGATCGACCAGCGAGCAGTACTTC.

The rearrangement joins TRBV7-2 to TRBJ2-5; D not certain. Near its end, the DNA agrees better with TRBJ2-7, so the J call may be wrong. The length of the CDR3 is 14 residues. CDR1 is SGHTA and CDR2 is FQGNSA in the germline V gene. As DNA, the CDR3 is TGTGCCAGCAGCTTAGGTGGGCTAACCTACGAGCAGTACTTC. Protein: CASSLGGLTYEQYF.

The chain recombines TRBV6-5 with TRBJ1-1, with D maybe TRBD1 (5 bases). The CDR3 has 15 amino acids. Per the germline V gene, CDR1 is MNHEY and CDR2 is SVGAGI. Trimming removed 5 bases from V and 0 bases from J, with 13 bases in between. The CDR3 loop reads CASSHHGGVNTEAFF. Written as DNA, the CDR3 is TGTGCCAGCAGTCACCATGGAGGGGTGAACACTGAAGCTTTCTTT.

CDR3 in DNA: TGTGCCAGTATGCCGACATACGACACTGAAGCTTTCTTT. Residues: CASMPTYDTEAFF. The chain combines TRBV19 with TRBJ1-1; D is ambiguous. Per the germline V gene, CDR1 is LNHDA and CDR2 is SQIVND (reference sequence). Trimming shortened V by 7 bases and J by 3 bases, and 12 bases separated the two germline ends. The CDR3 is 13 residues long. Full variable domain (missing parts from reference TRBV19 and TRBJ1-1): DGGITQSPKYLFRKEGQNVTLSCEQNLNHDAMYWYRQDPGQGLRLIYYSQIVNDFQKGDIAEGYSVSREKKESFPLTVTSAQKNPTAFYLCASMPTYDTEAFFGQGTRLTVV.